The rows below give T cell receptor beta chains drawn from one sample of a study of T cell responses to AZD1222 COVID-19 vaccine. Data came from immunoSEQ multiplex PCR; TCRdb stores just in-frame clones and leaves some out. The sample shows 100,000 to 150,000 clones, roughly 90% of them seen only once. The sample was peripheral blood, taken on day 0 of AZD1222 vaccination. These receptors were collected from an adult in good health. The CDR3 runs from the conserved cysteine through the conserved F or W. The order of the fields is J gene, V gene, clone size, D gene, CDR3 protein, CDR3 DNA. A D gene is named only where the DNA matches it firmly. Clone size appears in some rows only: once, few, many, or a class for an expanded clone.

TRBJ1-1 TRBV6-2/TRBV6-3 NA NA CASSLSGRTEAFF TGTGCCAGCAGTCTATCAGGGAGGACTGAAGCTTTCTTT
TRBJ2-7 TRBV19 NA TRBD1 CASSSADRHYEQYF TGTGCCAGTAGTTCCGCGGACAGGCACTACGAGCAGTACTTC
TRBJ2-2 TRBV4-3 NA TRBD2 CASSQTSGGTGELFF TGCGCCAGCAGCCAAACTAGCGGGGGAACCGGGGAGCTGTTTTTT
TRBJ2-7 TRBV7-6 NA NA CASSLLQGPTYEQYF TGTGCCAGCAGCTTATTGCAGGGACCCACCTACGAGCAGTACTTC
TRBJ2-7 TRBV7-9 once TRBD2 CASSLGTSGLYEQYF TGTGCCAGCAGCTTGGGGACTAGCGGCCTCTACGAGCAGTACTTC
TRBJ2-1 TRBV4-1 NA TRBD2 CASSLLADNEQFF TGCGCCAGCAGCTTACTAGCGGACAATGAGCAGTTCTTC
TRBJ1-4 TRBV4-1 NA TRBD1 CASSQGGTGRGPTTRREKLFF TGCGCCAGCAGCCAAGGGGGGACAGGTAGAGGTCCGACTACTCGTCGCGAAAAACTGTTTTTT
TRBJ1-2 TRBV24-1 NA NA CATSDQKDGYTF TGTGCCACCAGTGACCAGAAGGATGGCTACACCTTC
TRBJ2-3 TRBV9 NA NA CASSRGHSSTDTQYF TGTGCCAGCAGCAGGGGCCACTCTAGCACAGATACGCAGTATTTT
TRBJ2-7 TRBV7-2 NA TRBD1 CASSPGQGNYEQYF TGTGCCAGCAGCCCGGGACAGGGGAACTACGAGCAGTACTTC
TRBJ2-5 TRBV5-6 NA TRBD1 CASSLNLGGWQETQYF TGTGCCAGCAGCTTGAATTTAGGGGGCTGGCAAGAGACCCAGTACTTC
TRBJ1-5 TRBV27 NA NA CASSFGGNQPQHF TGTGCCAGCAGTTTTGGGGGCAATCAGCCCCAGCATTTT
TRBJ2-7 TRBV14 NA NA CASSQDRQSEQYF TGTGCCAGCAGCCAAGATCGGCAGTCCGAGCAGTACTTC
TRBJ1-1 TRBV29-1 once TRBD1 CSVDRVNTEAFF TGCAGCGTGGACAGGGTAAACACTGAAGCTTTCTTT
TRBJ1-1 TRBV24-1 NA NA CATSGGDEAFF TGTGCCACCAGTGGAGGAGATGAAGCTTTCTTT
TRBJ1-1 TRBV7-8 NA NA CASSFSGGNTEAFF TGTGCCAGCAGCTTCTCAGGAGGCAACACTGAAGCTTTCTTT
TRBJ1-2 TRBV19 NA NA CASSTWTEYGYTF TGTGCCAGTAGTACCTGGACCGAGTATGGCTACACCTTC
TRBJ2-1 TRBV18 NA NA CASSPRDIEQFF TGTGCCAGCTCACCCCGGGACATTGAGCAGTTCTTC
TRBJ1-1 TRBV10-1 NA TRBD1 CASSEYAGTGFTEAFF TGCGCCAGCAGTGAGTACGCCGGGACAGGGTTCACTGAAGCTTTCTTT
TRBJ2-3 TRBV19 NA TRBD1 CASSPRTGSTDTQYF TGTGCCAGTAGTCCTAGGACAGGTAGCACAGATACGCAGTATTTT
TRBJ2-2 TRBV30 NA NA CAWAWGLNTGELFF TGTGCCTGGGCTTGGGGACTTAACACCGGGGAGCTGTTTTTT
TRBJ2-2 TRBV12-3/TRBV12-4 NA NA CASSFIATGELFF TGTGCCAGCAGTTTTATTGCTACCGGGGAGCTGTTTTTT
TRBJ2-1 TRBV6-5 NA NA CASSYRPHPSYNEQFF TGTGCCAGCAGTTACCGGCCCCACCCCTCCTACAATGAGCAGTTCTTC
TRBJ1-5 TRBV6-5 NA NA CASTEREGTPQHF TGTGCCAGCACCGAACGAGAGGGGACGCCCCAGCATTTT
TRBJ2-3 TRBV2 NA TRBD2 CASNRLAGADTQYF TGTGCCAGCAACCGACTAGCGGGGGCAGATACGCAGTATTTT
TRBJ1-5 TRBV5-1 NA NA CASSPAPGGNQPQHF TGCGCCAGCAGTCCAGCTCCGGGGGGGAATCAGCCCCAGCATTTT
TRBJ2-7 TRBV9 NA TRBD2 CASSVASGGFYEQYF TGTGCCAGCAGCGTAGCTAGCGGGGGATTTTACGAGCAGTACTTC
TRBJ2-1 TRBV2 NA TRBD2 CARRTRSSYNEQFF TGTGCCAGACGGACTAGGAGCTCCTACAATGAGCAGTTCTTC
TRBJ2-3 TRBV19 NA TRBD1 CASSWDSSTDTQYF TGTGCCAGTAGTTGGGACAGCAGCACAGATACGCAGTATTTT
TRBJ2-5 TRBV5-1 NA TRBD2 CASSLGTSGLETQYF TGCGCCAGCAGCTTGGGGACTAGCGGTCTTGAGACCCAGTACTTC
TRBJ2-3 TRBV5-1 NA NA CASTHYAVFTTDTQYF TGCGCCAGCACCCACTACGCCGTATTTACCACAGATACGCAGTATTTT
TRBJ2-7 TRBV24-1 NA NA CATSDSRVGEQYF TGTGCCACCAGTGATTCTAGGGTCGGCGAGCAGTACTTC
TRBJ1-1 TRBV7-2 NA NA CASSLRGLTEAFF TGTGCCAGCAGCTTACGAGGGTTGACTGAAGCTTTCTTT
TRBJ2-7 TRBV6-6 NA NA CASSPSSYEQYF TGTGCCAGCAGCCCAAGCTCCTACGAGCAGTACTTC